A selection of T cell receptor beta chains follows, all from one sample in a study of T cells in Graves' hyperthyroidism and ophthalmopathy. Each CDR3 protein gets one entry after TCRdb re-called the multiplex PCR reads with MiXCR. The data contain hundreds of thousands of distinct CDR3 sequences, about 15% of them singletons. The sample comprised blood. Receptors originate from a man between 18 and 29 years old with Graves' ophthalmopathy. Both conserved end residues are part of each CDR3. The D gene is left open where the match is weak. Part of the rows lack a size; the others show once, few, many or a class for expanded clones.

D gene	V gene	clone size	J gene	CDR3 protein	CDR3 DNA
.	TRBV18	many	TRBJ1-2	CASSPLGGNYGYTF	TGTGCCAGCTCACCCTTGGGCGGTAACTATGGCTACACCTTC
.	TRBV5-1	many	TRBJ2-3	CASSLITGAGTDTQYF	TGCGCCAGCAGCTTGATAACGGGGGCGGGCACAGATACGCAGTATTTT
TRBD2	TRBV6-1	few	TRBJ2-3	CAIPGTSGYSSTDTQYF	TGTGCCATTCCGGGGACTAGCGGGTATTCTAGCACAGATACGCAGTATTTT
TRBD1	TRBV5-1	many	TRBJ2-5	CASSGTGSETQYF	TGCGCCAGCAGCGGGACAGGATCGGAGACCCAGTACTTC
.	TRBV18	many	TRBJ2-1	CASSPISSYNEQFF	TGTGCCAGCTCACCGATTTCATCCTACAATGAGCAGTTCTTC
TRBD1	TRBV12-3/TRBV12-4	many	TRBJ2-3	CASQGAGGPTDTQYF	TGTGCCAGCCAAGGGGCAGGGGGACCCACAGATACGCAGTATTTT
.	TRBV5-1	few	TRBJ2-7	CASSPWQGPVEQYF	TGCGCCAGCAGCCCCTGGCAGGGGCCCGTCGAGCAGTACTTC
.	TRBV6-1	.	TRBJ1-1	CASTTAPQWGLGSAFF	TGTGCCAGCACCACAGCACCTCAGTGGGGACTGGGATCGGCTTTCTTT
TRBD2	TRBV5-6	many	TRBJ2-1	CASSLRVAGYNEQFF	TGTGCCAGCAGCCTCCGGGTAGCGGGGTACAATGAGCAGTTCTTC
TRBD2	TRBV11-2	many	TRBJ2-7	CASSPGTSGRHEQYF	TGTGCCAGCAGTCCCGGGACTAGCGGGAGACACGAGCAGTACTTC
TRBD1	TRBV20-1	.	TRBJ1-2	CRPQGALSEVSYTF	TGCAGACCGCAGGGGGCGCTTAGCGAAGTCAGCTACACCTTC
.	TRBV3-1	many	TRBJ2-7	CASSQDGRTSYEQYF	TGTGCCAGCAGCCAAGATGGCAGGACCTCCTACGAGCAGTACTTC
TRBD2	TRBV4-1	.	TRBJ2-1	CASSQVRASGRLEDNEQFF	TGCGCCAGCAGCCAAGTGCGGGCGAGCGGGAGACTGGAGGACAATGAGCAGTTCTTC
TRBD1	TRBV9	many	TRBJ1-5	CASSVAGGSNQPQHF	TGTGCCAGCAGCGTAGCAGGGGGGAGCAATCAGCCCCAGCATTTT
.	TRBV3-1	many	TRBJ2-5	CASSKRDNRAETQYF	TGTGCCAGCAGCAAAAGGGACAACAGGGCCGAGACCCAGTACTTC
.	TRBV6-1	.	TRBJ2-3	CASSPGEQYF	TGTGCCAGCTCTCCGGGTGAGCAGTATTTT
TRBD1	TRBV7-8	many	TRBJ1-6	CASSLAISGGSSPLHF	TGTGCCAGCAGCTTAGCCATCTCAGGGGGCTCTTCACCCCTCCACTTT
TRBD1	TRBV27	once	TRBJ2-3	CASSPGQGRTLYTDTQYF	TGTGCCAGCAGTCCGGGACAGGGACGAACCCTGTACACAGATACGCAGTATTTT
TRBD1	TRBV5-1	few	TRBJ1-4	CASSLGQGPIGEEKLFF	TGCGCCAGCAGCCTGGGACAGGGGCCTATTGGAGAGGAAAAACTGTTTTTT
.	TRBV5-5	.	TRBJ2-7	CASSLAERSSYEQYF	TGTGCCAGCAGCTTGGCCGAGCGGAGCTCCTACGAGCAGTACTTC
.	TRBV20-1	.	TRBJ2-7	CSANPGTRPHEQYF	TGCAGTGCTAACCCCGGGACACGTCCCCACGAGCAGTACTTC
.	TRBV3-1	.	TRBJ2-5	CASSQGNVQSYQETQYF	TGTGCCAGCAGCCAAGGCAATGTGCAATCGTACCAAGAGACCCAGTACTTC
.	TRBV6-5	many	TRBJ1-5	CASSLTEYSNQPQHF	TGTGCCAGCAGTTTGACAGAATATAGCAATCAGCCCCAGCATTTT
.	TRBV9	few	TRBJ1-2	CASSVVQGSYGYTF	TGTGCCAGCAGCGTAGTGCAGGGCAGCTATGGCTACACCTTC
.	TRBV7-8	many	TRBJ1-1	CASSLSGHMNTEAFF	TGTGCCAGCAGCTTATCGGGACATATGAACACTGAAGCTTTCTTT
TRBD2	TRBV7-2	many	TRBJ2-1	CASSLRGGAYNEQFF	TGTGCCAGCAGCTTACGCGGGGGGGCCTACAATGAGCAGTTCTTC
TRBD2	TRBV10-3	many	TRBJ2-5	CATQGLAGPQETQYF	TGTGCCACCCAAGGACTAGCGGGCCCTCAAGAGACCCAGTACTTC
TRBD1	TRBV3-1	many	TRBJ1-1	CASSRGQGTPKAFF	TGTGCCAGCAGCCGAGGACAGGGCACCCCTAAAGCTTTCTTT
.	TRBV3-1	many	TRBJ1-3	CASSQDSGRNTIYF	TGTGCCAGCAGCCAAGACTCAGGGCGAAACACCATATATTTT
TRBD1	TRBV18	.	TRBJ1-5	CASSPSDRGPNQPQHF	TGTGCCAGCTCACCATCGGACAGGGGGCCCAATCAGCCCCAGCATTTT
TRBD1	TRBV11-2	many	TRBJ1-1	CASSPLDRAMSEAFF	TGTGCCAGCAGTCCCCTGGACAGGGCGATGTCTGAAGCTTTCTTT
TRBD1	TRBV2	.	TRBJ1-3	CASSEGGQVANTIYF	TGTGCCAGCAGTGAAGGTGGACAGGTCGCAAACACCATATATTTT
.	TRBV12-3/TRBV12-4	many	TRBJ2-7	CASSPTGGYEQYF	TGTGCCAGCAGCCCGACAGGAGGGTACGAGCAGTACTTC
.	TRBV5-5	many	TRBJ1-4	CASRGGRAATNEKLFF	TGTGCCAGCAGGGGGGGACGAGCAGCAACTAATGAAAAACTGTTTTTT
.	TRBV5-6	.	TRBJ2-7	CASSLEGNSYEQYF	TGTGCCAGCAGCTTGGAGGGGAACTCCTACGAGCAGTACTTC
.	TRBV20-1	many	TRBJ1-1	CSARRALNTEAFF	TGCAGTGCTAGGAGGGCCCTCAACACTGAAGCTTTCTTT
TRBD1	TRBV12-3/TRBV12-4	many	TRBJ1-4	CASSLWTGDEKLFF	TGTGCCAGCAGTTTATGGACAGGGGATGAAAAACTGTTTTTT
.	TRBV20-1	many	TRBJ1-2	CSAIGQGMHYGYTF	TGCAGTGCTATTGGCCAGGGGATGCACTATGGCTACACCTTC
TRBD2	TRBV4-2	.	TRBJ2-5	CASSQNIAGVQETQYF	TGTGCCAGCAGCCAAAATATAGCGGGGGTCCAAGAGACCCAGTACTTC
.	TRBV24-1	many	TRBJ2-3	CATSDQGLADTQYF	TGTGCCACCAGTGATCAGGGGTTAGCAGATACGCAGTATTTT
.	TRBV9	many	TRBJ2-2	CASSVSVVGELFF	TGTGCCAGCAGCGTGTCAGTGGTCGGGGAGCTGTTTTTT
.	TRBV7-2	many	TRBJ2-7	CASTLSLTGEQYF	TGTGCCAGCACGCTCTCTCTTACAGGGGAGCAGTACTTC
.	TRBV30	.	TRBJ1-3	CAWSVTPGNTIYF	TGTGCCTGGAGTGTCACCCCTGGAAACACCATATATTTT
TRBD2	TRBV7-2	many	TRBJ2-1	CASRKLAGENEQFF	TGTGCCAGCAGAAAATTAGCGGGGGAAAATGAGCAGTTCTTC
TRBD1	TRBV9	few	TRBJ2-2	CASSVLDGTGGTGELFF	TGTGCCAGCAGCGTACTTGACGGGACAGGGGGCACCGGGGAGCTGTTTTTT
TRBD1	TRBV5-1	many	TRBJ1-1	CASSYRGQNTEAFF	TGCGCCAGCAGCTACAGGGGACAGAACACTGAAGCTTTCTTT
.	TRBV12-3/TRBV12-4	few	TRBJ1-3	CASSLMGRGNTIYF	TGTGCCAGCAGTTTGATGGGGCGAGGAAACACCATATATTTT
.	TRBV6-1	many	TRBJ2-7	CASSLVGSEQYF	TGTGCCAGCAGCCTCGTGGGTTCCGAGCAGTACTTC